This T cell receptor (beta chain) was sequenced for a study of cytomegalovirus exposure and HLA in healthy donors. With regard to this clone: Its antigen is unidentified. Other DNA sequences within the sample encode an identical CDR3.

CDR3 length equals 15 residues. The V gene end was trimmed by 4 bases and the J gene end by 4 bases; junction bases not matched to a gene: 4. Germline V gene data show CDR1 as LNHDA and CDR2 as SQIVND (reference sequence). Study conclusions and caveats: The CMV antigen specificity of a few CMV-associated chains was confirmed through in vitro analysis.

This table comes from immunoSEQ multiplex PCR, and its TCRdb copy is limited to in-frame clones, with some not included. The repertoire has approximately 200,000 clones, about 81% of them found once; the top ten carry around 1.2%. The sequenced material came from PBMCs. The TCR was taken from a woman in her 30s in good health and CMV-seronegative. The chain has TRBV19 and TRBJ2-1, with 10 bases lining up with TRBD2. The CDR3 is CASSRLAGVYNEQFF. The CDR3 DNA sequence: TGTGCCAGTAGTAGGCTAGCGGGAGTATACAATGAGCAGTTCTTC.